These 21 T cell receptor beta chains came from one sample sequenced in a study of cytomegalovirus exposure and HLA in healthy donors. PCR amplification relied on 60 Vbeta primers (plus 13 Jbeta primers). Sequencing used immunoSEQ multiplex PCR; TCRdb keeps in-frame clones, though not all of them. Of 58,000 or so clones listed, approximately 71% are singletons. The sequenced material came from PBMCs. The source is a man aged 50 to 59 in good health and CMV-seropositive.

A few counts support this clone. The chain couples TRBV6-5 to TRBJ2-5; D is possibly TRBD2 (5 bases). The ends were cut back, 6 bases at V and 1 base at J, with 12 bases in the middle. The CDR3 is 14 residues long. Germline V gives CDR1 MNHEY, CDR2 SVGAGI. DNA of the CDR3: TGTGCCAGCAGCCAAAGGAGCGGCCAAGAGACCCAGTACTTC. Its protein is CASSQRSGQETQYF.

This chain joins TRBV5-5 and TRBJ1-4, with D unclear. CDR1 is SGHKS, CDR2 YYEKEE, per germline (reference sequence). The CDR3 has 15 residues. The germline V and J ends were trimmed by 4 bases and 8 bases, with 18 bases remaining between them. CDR3 in DNA: TGTGCCAGCAGCCCCCGCGTGTTGGGGAGGGAAAAACTGTTTTTT. Translation: CASSPRVLGREKLFF.

The rearrangement joins TRBV4-3 to TRBJ1-2; D perhaps matches TRBD1 (5 bases). The V gene's germline CDR1 is LGHNA and CDR2 YSLEER. The CDR3 runs 15 residues. Trimming removed 0 bases at V and 0 bases at J, with 8 bases between. The CDR3 sequence is CASSQEGGTNYGYTF. The DNA for the CDR3 is TGCGCCAGCAGCCAAGAGGGGGGTACTAACTATGGCTACACCTTC.

The V gene is TRBV2, the J gene TRBJ1-1, with 8 bases aligning to TRBD1. The length of the CDR3 is 15 residues. Germline CDR1 SNHLY, CDR2 FYNNEI. V lost 6 bases and J lost 0; bases outside the gene matches: 6. This CDR3 is CASRDRGFLNTEAFF. In DNA form, the CDR3 reads TGTGCCAGCAGAGACAGGGGTTTCCTGAACACTGAAGCTTTCTTT.

The chain carries TRBV7-8 and TRBJ2-7; 10 bases fit TRBD1. J was trimmed by 4 bases and V by 0 bases; bases with no gene match: 3. This CDR3 is built from 15 residues. Germline values: CDR1 SGHVS, CDR2 FQNEAQ. CDR3 DNA: TGTGCCAGCAGCTTAGCCCCGGACAGGGGGTACGAGCAGTACTTC. It encodes CASSLAPDRGYEQYF.

The CDR3 region is CASSSRTTNEKLFF. Written as DNA, the CDR3 is TGTGCCAGCAGTTCTAGAACAACTAATGAAAAACTGTTTTTT. This chain uses TRBV28 with TRBJ1-4; D not resolved. CDR1 and CDR2 from the germline V gene are MDHEN and SYDVKM. V shed 4 bases and J shed 0 bases, with 6 bases lying between them. The CDR3 consists of 14 residues.

The chain links TRBV5-4 to TRBJ2-5; a possible D gene is TRBD1 (5 bases). Trimming pared 4 bases from V and 1 base from J, leaving 8 bases between. Germline CDR1 and CDR2: SGHNT and YYREEE (reference sequence). This CDR3 contains 13 residues. In nucleotides, the CDR3 is TGTGCCAGCAGCCGACAGCCCCAAGAGACCCAGTACTTC. Amino acid sequence: CASSRQPQETQYF. Full variable domain (remainder filled in from reference TRBV5-4 and TRBJ2-5): ETGVTQSPTHLIKTRGQQVTLRCSSQSGHNTVSWYQQALGQGPQFIFQYYREEENGRGNFPPRFSGLQFPNYSSELNVNALELDDSALYLCASSRQPQETQYFGPGTRLLVL.

The chain uses TRBV5-1 and TRBJ2-1; TRBD1 agrees at 8 bases. CDR3 length: 15 residues. Trimming cost V 4 bases and J 1 base; bases outside gene matches: 4. In germline, CDR1 is SGHRS, CDR2 YFSETQ. The CDR3 loop reads CASSPGQGSYNEQFF. In DNA, the CDR3 is TGCGCCAGCAGCCCCGGACAGGGTTCCTACAATGAGCAGTTCTTC.

This chain connects TRBV5-1 to TRBJ1-1, with D uncertain. The ends were cut back, 0 bases at V and 8 bases at J, with 8 bases in the middle. Per the germline V gene, CDR1 is SGHRS and CDR2 is YFSETQ. The CDR3 runs to 12 residues. This CDR3 reads CASSLGESEAFF. The CDR3 nucleotides are TGCGCCAGCAGCTTGGGAGAGTCCGAAGCTTTCTTT.

The chain recombines TRBV7-9 with TRBJ2-5; 9 bases are a match to TRBD2. V shed 2 bases and J 5 bases; nucleotides not matched to a gene: 6. The CDR3 loop spans 15 amino acids. Per germline, CDR1 SEHNR and CDR2 FQNEAQ (reference sequence). The CDR3 region has the DNA TGTGCCAGCAGCTTATTGTCCAGCGGGGGGGAGACCCAGTACTTC. Translating gives CASSLLSSGGETQYF.

CDR3 amino acids: CAWTAGFQETQYF. The CDR3 DNA reads TGTGCCTGGACTGCAGGGTTTCAAGAGACCCAGTACTTC. V and J are TRBV30 and TRBJ2-5; weak D call: TRBD1 (5 bases). The CDR3 is 13 residues long. Trimming cost V 4 bases and J 2 bases, with 11 bases left between them. Germline lookup yields CDR1 GTSNPN and CDR2 SVGIG (reference sequence).

The V and J genes are TRBV19 and TRBJ2-7; 10 nucleotides line up with TRBD1. This CDR3 is built from 14 residues. The germline V gene has CDR1 LNHDA and CDR2 SQIVND (reference sequence). Trimming took 5 bases from V and 3 from J; bases not matched to a gene: 4. CDR3 loop: CASSAGQGFYEQYF. The CDR3 coding sequence is TGTGCCAGTAGTGCGGGACAGGGGTTCTACGAGCAGTACTTC.

This chain connects TRBV5-1 to TRBJ2-2; 12 positions match TRBD1. V shed 4 bases and J 6 bases; nucleotides not matched to a gene: 7. The CDR3 totals 16 residues. Germline values: CDR1 SGHRS, CDR2 YFSETQ. The CDR3 region is CASSHRDRGRAGELFF. DNA of the CDR3: TGCGCCAGCAGCCACCGGGACAGGGGGCGGGCCGGGGAGCTGTTTTTT. The complete variable domain, with remaining parts taken from reference TRBV5-1 and TRBJ2-2, reads KAGVTQTPRYLIKTRGQQVTLSCSPISGHRSVSWYQQTPGQGLQFLFEYFSETQRNKGNFPGRFSGRQFSNSRSEMNVSTLELGDSALYLCASSHRDRGRAGELFFGEGSRLTVL.

J is TRBJ1-4 and V is TRBV7-2, with 8 bases aligning to TRBD1. J gave up 5 bases and V 6 bases, and 2 bases lay outside the gene matches. In germline, CDR1 is SGHTA, CDR2 FQGNSA. This CDR3 has 13 residues. The CDR3 here is CASSAGGNEKLFF. The CDR3 bases are TGTGCCAGCAGTGCAGGGGGCAATGAAAAACTGTTTTTT. The variable domain in full, with the rest retrieved from reference TRBV7-2 and TRBJ1-4, is GAGVSQSPSNKVTEKGKDVELRCDPISGHTALYWYRQSLGQGLEFLIYFQGNSAPDKSGLPSDRFSAERTGGSVSTLTIQRTQQEDSAVYLCASSAGGNEKLFFGSGTQLSVL.

This chain joins TRBV6-1 and TRBJ1-2, with 7 nucleotides matching TRBD1. The CDR3 covers 18 residues. Germline CDR1 reads MNHNS; CDR2 reads SASEGT. Trimming removed 2 bases from V and 6 bases from J; junction bases left unmatched: 18. The CDR3 DNA follows: TGTGCCAGCAGTGAACTCGCCGGGACAGCTTCATCTTCACATGGCTACACCTTC. Translated: CASSELAGTASSSHGYTF.

The gene calls are TRBV6-1 and TRBJ1-1; D ambiguous. Trimming stripped 6 bases from V and 1 base from J, with 9 bases between. Germline V gives CDR1 MNHNS, CDR2 SASEGT. The CDR3 is 13 amino acids. The CDR3 loop is CASSLQENTEAFF. The CDR3 DNA is TGTGCCAGCAGCCTTCAGGAGAACACTGAAGCTTTCTTT.

The chain recombines TRBV11-2 with TRBJ1-2; unclear D gene. The ends were cut back, 6 bases at V and 8 bases at J, with 19 bases in the middle. The CDR3 runs 14 residues. The V gene's germline CDR1 is SGHAT and CDR2 FQNNGV. This chain's CDR3 is CASSSRGLADGYTF. Here the CDR3 DNA reads TGTGCCAGCAGTAGCCGAGGCTTAGCAGACGGCTACACCTTC.

This clone has a handful of counts. The chain links TRBV7-9 to TRBJ1-1; 9 bases are a match to TRBD1. The CDR3 loop spans 15 amino acids. V shed 3 bases, J shed 3 bases, and the junction held 5 bases outside the gene matches. Per germline, CDR1 SEHNR and CDR2 FQNEAQ (reference sequence). This CDR3 reads CASSFPGTGYTEAFF. The CDR3, as DNA: TGTGCCAGCAGCTTTCCCGGGACAGGGTACACTGAAGCTTTCTTT. The variable domain in full, completed from reference TRBV7-9 and TRBJ1-1, reads DTGVSQNPRHKITKRGQNVTFRCDPISEHNRLYWYRQTLGQGPEFLTYFQNEAQLEKSRLLSDRFSAERPKGSFSTLEIQRTEQGDSAMYLCASSFPGTGYTEAFFGQGTRLTVV.

This sequence joins TRBV29-1 and TRBJ2-7, with 7 positions matching TRBD1. This CDR3 is built from 12 residues. From germline, CDR1 is SQVTM and CDR2 ANQGSEA. V dropped 6 bases and J dropped 3; count of bases not matched to a gene: 5. For the CDR3, the DNA is TGCAGCGTCCGGGACAGTTACTACGAGCAGTACTTC. Residues: CSVRDSYYEQYF.

The V and J genes are TRBV11-2 and TRBJ2-7, with D possibly being TRBD2 (6 bases). V dropped 0 bases and J dropped 3 bases, with 12 bases sitting between them. The CDR3 is made up of 15 amino acids. From germline, CDR1 is SGHAT and CDR2 FQNNGV. The CDR3 loop reads CASSLEWAGGYEQYF. The CDR3 DNA reads as TGTGCCAGCAGCTTAGAATGGGCCGGGGGCTACGAGCAGTACTTC.

This clone was counted a single time. The chain joins TRBV30 to TRBJ2-2; TRBD1 agrees at 9 bases. Looked up from germline, CDR1 is GTSNPN and CDR2 is SVGIG (reference sequence). This CDR3 has 15 amino acids. The junction had 4 bases not matched to a gene; V was cut back by 4 bases and J by 1 base. This chain's CDR3 is CAWTPGQGNTGELFF. CDR3 in DNA: TGTGCCTGGACGCCGGGACAGGGGAACACCGGGGAGCTGTTTTTT.